This section outlines one T cell receptor (beta chain) sequence together with its context. The antigen remains undetermined. Sequenced by immunoSEQ multiplex PCR; TCRdb stores in-frame clones only, minus some. The sample consists of fewer than 5,000 clones, 68% of them appearing once. This specimen comes from a study of T cells in pancreatic ductal adenocarcinoma. No neoadjuvant therapy was given to the selected pancreatic ductal adenocarcinoma patients before their surgery. V dropped 0 bases and J dropped 3; count of bases not matched to a gene: 6. The CDR3 length is 16 residues. Germline loops: CDR1 MNHEY, CDR2 SVGAGI. Study results and caveats: Blood had more productive templates and about 8-fold more unique clonotypes than tumor. Results skew toward the minority of patients with early-stage disease. Enrichment of CD45RO+ effector over naive T cells in tumors may bias clonality.

The sequence was obtained from a human donor with pancreatic ductal adenocarcinoma. Sample: pancreatic tumor tissue. The V gene is TRBV6-5, the J gene TRBJ1-2, with 8 bases that match TRBD1. The CDR3 protein is CASSYSGQGGYYGYTF. The CDR3 DNA reads TGTGCCAGCAGTTACTCCGGACAGGGAGGATACTATGGCTACACCTTC.